Only a few counts were recorded for the clone carrying this T cell receptor (beta chain). Germline loops: CDR1 DFQATT, CDR2 SNEGSKA (reference sequence). The CDR3 loop spans 11 amino acids. The V and J ends lost 5 bases and 5 bases respectively, with 9 bases between them. These data originate in a study of T cell repertoires in cytomegalovirus infection. TCRdb recomputed calls from the reads with MiXCR, one row per CDR3 protein. Seen here are about 740,000 distinct CDR3 sequences, less than 40% observed once, and the top ten hold under 3%. This receptor was identified in a human donor in good health (CMV status not recorded). Some clones in this sample may be carry-over from other donors' samples. The chain combines TRBV20-1 with TRBJ2-5; D not certain. The sequencing input was PBMCs. The CDR3 DNA follows: TGCAGTGCTGCCATTCGGGAGACCCAGTACTTC. It yields the protein CSAAIRETQYF.